Listed below are T cell receptor beta chains from one sample, sequenced in a study of T-cell reconstitution after alpha-beta-depleted transplantation in children. TCRdb used MiXCR to reprocess the PCR reads, holding one entry per CDR3 protein. The sample includes approximately 650,000 distinct CDR3 sequences, about an eighth of them seen just once. Sample: PBMCs, taken before TCRalphabeta/CD19-depleted stem cell transplant. The receptors here all came from a girl aged 2 to 9 with congenital amegakaryocytic thrombocytopenia, due to receive a stem cell transplant. Both conserved end residues are part of each CDR3. D genes are given only for firm matches. Clone size appears in some rows only: once, few, many, or a class for an expanded clone.

CDR3 length: 18
J gene: TRBJ2-6
V gene: TRBV5-1
clone size: many
D gene: .
CDR3 DNA: TGCGCCAGCAGCTTGGTTCCGGGGTTAAACTCTGGGGCCAACGTCCTGACTTTC
CDR3 protein: CASSLVPGLNSGANVLTF

CDR3 length: 20
J gene: TRBJ2-6
V gene: TRBV4-2
clone size: many
D gene: .
CDR3 DNA: TGTGCCAGCAGCCCAGGGGCGTTGGGACGGATAGAATCTGGGGCCAACGTCCTGACTTTC
CDR3 protein: CASSPGALGRIESGANVLTF

CDR3 length: 12
J gene: TRBJ2-5
V gene: TRBV20-1
clone size: .
D gene: .
CDR3 DNA: TGCAGTGCTAGGGCCCTACCAGAGACCCAGTACTTC
CDR3 protein: CSARALPETQYF

CDR3 length: 15
J gene: TRBJ1-5
V gene: TRBV5-1
clone size: .
D gene: .
CDR3 DNA: TGCGCCAGCAGCCCCACAGGGAATAGCAATCAGCCCCAGCATTTT
CDR3 protein: CASSPTGNSNQPQHF

CDR3 length: 15
J gene: TRBJ2-1
V gene: TRBV5-6
clone size: many
D gene: .
CDR3 DNA: TGTGCCAGCAGTTCCATACTAGCCCCGTACAATGAGCAGTTCTTC
CDR3 protein: CASSSILAPYNEQFF

CDR3 length: 17
J gene: TRBJ1-4
V gene: TRBV20-1
clone size: many
D gene: TRBD1
CDR3 DNA: TGCAGTGCTACCGGGACAGGGGGTCAATTGACTAATGAAAAACTGTTTTTT
CDR3 protein: CSATGTGGQLTNEKLFF

CDR3 length: 15
J gene: TRBJ2-3
V gene: TRBV20-1
clone size: .
D gene: .
CDR3 DNA: TGCAGTGCTAGGAGCGCGGCTACTAGCACAGATACGCAGTATTTT
CDR3 protein: CSARSAATSTDTQYF

CDR3 length: 16
J gene: TRBJ2-7
V gene: TRBV29-1
clone size: many
D gene: .
CDR3 DNA: TGCAGCGTTGAAGATATCGAAACAGGAGGGCCCTACGAGCAGTACTTC
CDR3 protein: CSVEDIETGGPYEQYF

CDR3 length: 14
J gene: TRBJ1-2
V gene: TRBV12-3/TRBV12-4
clone size: many
D gene: TRBD1
CDR3 DNA: TGTGCCAGCAGTCCTCCTCGACAGGGAGATGGCTACACCTTC
CDR3 protein: CASSPPRQGDGYTF

CDR3 length: 12
J gene: TRBJ1-6
V gene: TRBV28
clone size: many
D gene: .
CDR3 DNA: TGTGCCACCGTAGGGTATAATTCACCCCTCCACTTT
CDR3 protein: CATVGYNSPLHF

CDR3 length: 14
J gene: TRBJ2-1
V gene: TRBV6-5
clone size: many
D gene: .
CDR3 DNA: TGTGCCAGCAGTTACTCTCCAGGTGCCAATGAGCAGTTCTTC
CDR3 protein: CASSYSPGANEQFF

CDR3 length: 19
J gene: TRBJ2-2
V gene: TRBV4-2
clone size: .
D gene: TRBD2
CDR3 DNA: TGTGCCAGCAGCCAGACGCTTCGTGTTAGCGGGAGTCGTACCGGGGAGCTGTTTTTT
CDR3 protein: CASSQTLRVSGSRTGELFF

CDR3 length: 16
J gene: TRBJ1-6
V gene: TRBV20-1
clone size: many
D gene: .
CDR3 DNA: TGCAGTGCTAGAGATCTCATGGGCCCGGGGGACTCACCCCTCCACTTT
CDR3 protein: CSARDLMGPGDSPLHF

CDR3 length: 17
J gene: TRBJ2-1
V gene: TRBV18
clone size: few
D gene: TRBD2
CDR3 DNA: TGTGCCAGCTCACCACTCGGACTAGCGAGAGGAGGGGATGAGCAGTTCTTC
CDR3 protein: CASSPLGLARGGDEQFF

CDR3 length: 16
J gene: TRBJ2-7
V gene: TRBV4-1
clone size: .
D gene: .
CDR3 DNA: TGCGCCAGCAGCCACCAAGCGGTCGGGATAGGGAACGAGCAGTACTTC
CDR3 protein: CASSHQAVGIGNEQYF

CDR3 length: 16
J gene: TRBJ2-7
V gene: TRBV5-1
clone size: many
D gene: TRBD1
CDR3 DNA: TGCGCCAGCAGCATAGTCGCCGGGACAGGGGCCCACGAGCAGTACTTC
CDR3 protein: CASSIVAGTGAHEQYF

CDR3 length: 14
J gene: TRBJ1-5
V gene: TRBV29-1
clone size: .
D gene: .
CDR3 DNA: TGCAGCGTTGATACACAGGGCCCCGGGGGGCCCCAGCATTTT
CDR3 protein: CSVDTQGPGGPQHF

CDR3 length: 15
J gene: TRBJ2-2
V gene: TRBV20-1
clone size: many
D gene: TRBD2
CDR3 DNA: TGCAGTGCTACCCCGGGACTAGCGAACACCGGGGAGCTGTTTTTT
CDR3 protein: CSATPGLANTGELFF

CDR3 length: 12
J gene: TRBJ2-6
V gene: TRBV24-1
clone size: .
D gene: .
CDR3 DNA: TGTGCCACGGGCCCTGGGGCCATCGTCCTGACTTTC
CDR3 protein: CATGPGAIVLTF

CDR3 length: 15
J gene: TRBJ2-2
V gene: TRBV5-1
clone size: .
D gene: .
CDR3 DNA: TGCGCCAGCAGCTTGATCTCCGGCGAAGGCTGGGAGCTGTTTTTT
CDR3 protein: CASSLISGEGWELFF

CDR3 length: 16
J gene: TRBJ2-2
V gene: TRBV5-1
clone size: .
D gene: .
CDR3 DNA: TGCGCCAGCAGCCCCGGCCTACTAGGAGGGGGCGGGGAGCTGTTTTTT
CDR3 protein: CASSPGLLGGGGELFF

CDR3 length: 14
J gene: TRBJ1-5
V gene: TRBV5-5
clone size: few
D gene: .
CDR3 DNA: TGTGCCAGCAGCTCTCAGACGGGCCGAGGGCCCCAGCATTTT
CDR3 protein: CASSSQTGRGPQHF

CDR3 length: 15
J gene: TRBJ2-7
V gene: TRBV20-1
clone size: .
D gene: TRBD2
CDR3 DNA: TGCAGTGCTAAGTCTAGCGGGAGTCTCTCCTACGAGCAGTACTTC
CDR3 protein: CSAKSSGSLSYEQYF

CDR3 length: 12
J gene: TRBJ2-7
V gene: TRBV20-1
clone size: few
D gene: .
CDR3 DNA: TGCAGTGCTGGCCCCGGGTCCTACGAGCAGTACTTC
CDR3 protein: CSAGPGSYEQYF

CDR3 length: 16
J gene: TRBJ2-3
V gene: TRBV20-1
clone size: many
D gene: TRBD1
CDR3 DNA: TGCAGTGCTAGAGATCTGGGACAGGGGAGCACAGATACGCAGTATTTT
CDR3 protein: CSARDLGQGSTDTQYF

CDR3 length: 16
J gene: TRBJ1-4
V gene: TRBV4-1
clone size: many
D gene: .
CDR3 DNA: TGCGCCAGCAGCCAAGTTAAGGGAGACAGGCATGAAAAACTGTTTTTT
CDR3 protein: CASSQVKGDRHEKLFF

CDR3 length: 14
J gene: TRBJ2-3
V gene: TRBV12-3/TRBV12-4
clone size: few
D gene: TRBD2
CDR3 DNA: TGTGCCAGCAGCGTAGCGGGAGCTTTCGGTACGCAGTATTTT
CDR3 protein: CASSVAGAFGTQYF

CDR3 length: 13
J gene: TRBJ2-5
V gene: TRBV12-3/TRBV12-4
clone size: .
D gene: .
CDR3 DNA: TGTGCCAGCAGTTTGCTTAGCCGAGAGACCCAGTACTTC
CDR3 protein: CASSLLSRETQYF

CDR3 length: 16
J gene: TRBJ2-1
V gene: TRBV5-1
clone size: .
D gene: TRBD2
CDR3 DNA: TGCGCCAGCAGCCCACCAAAAGGACTAGCGGGGAATGAGCAGTTCTTC
CDR3 protein: CASSPPKGLAGNEQFF

CDR3 length: 14
J gene: TRBJ2-1
V gene: TRBV20-1
clone size: many
D gene: .
CDR3 DNA: TGCAGTGCTAGACCTACCGGAGGGGACAATGAGCAGTTCTTC
CDR3 protein: CSARPTGGDNEQFF

CDR3 length: 16
J gene: TRBJ2-5
V gene: TRBV15
clone size: few
D gene: .
CDR3 DNA: TGTGCCACCAGCAGAGATCAGGGGATGAATGCGGAGACCCAGTACTTC
CDR3 protein: CATSRDQGMNAETQYF

CDR3 length: 13
J gene: TRBJ1-5
V gene: TRBV7-2
clone size: many
D gene: .
CDR3 DNA: TGTGCCAGCAGCTCCTTTATTGCTCAGCCCCAGCATTTT
CDR3 protein: CASSSFIAQPQHF

CDR3 length: 12
J gene: TRBJ2-5
V gene: TRBV7-9
clone size: .
D gene: .
CDR3 DNA: TGTGCCAGCAGCTGGTGGAGAGAGACCCAGTACTTC
CDR3 protein: CASSWWRETQYF

CDR3 length: 17
J gene: TRBJ1-5
V gene: TRBV9
clone size: many
D gene: .
CDR3 DNA: TGTGCCAGCAGCGTGATTCAAACAGGGTTAGGCAATCAGCCCCAGCATTTT
CDR3 protein: CASSVIQTGLGNQPQHF

CDR3 length: 13
J gene: TRBJ1-2
V gene: TRBV29-1
clone size: many
D gene: .
CDR3 DNA: TGCAGCGTTGTTTCAGGGTCTAACTATGGCTACACCTTC
CDR3 protein: CSVVSGSNYGYTF

CDR3 length: 14
J gene: TRBJ2-4
V gene: TRBV5-5
clone size: many
D gene: .
CDR3 DNA: TGTGCCAGCAGCTTGGCCGCAGGCGGAAACATTCAGTACTTC
CDR3 protein: CASSLAAGGNIQYF

CDR3 length: 13
J gene: TRBJ2-7
V gene: TRBV28
clone size: .
D gene: .
CDR3 DNA: TGTGCCAACAGTCCCACAGGGACCTACGAGCAGTACTTC
CDR3 protein: CANSPTGTYEQYF

CDR3 length: 15
J gene: TRBJ2-7
V gene: TRBV10-2
clone size: .
D gene: .
CDR3 DNA: TGCGCCTGCATCGGAACGGATAAAGGGGCCTACGAGCAGTACTTC
CDR3 protein: CACIGTDKGAYEQYF

CDR3 length: 15
J gene: TRBJ2-1
V gene: TRBV7-2
clone size: many
D gene: .
CDR3 DNA: TGTGCCAGCAGCTTAGTCGGCTCCCTAGGCAATGAGCAGTTCTTC
CDR3 protein: CASSLVGSLGNEQFF

CDR3 length: 16
J gene: TRBJ2-3
V gene: TRBV7-9
clone size: .
D gene: .
CDR3 DNA: TGTGCCAGCAGCCCCGCCAGCGCCCCGTTCGCAGATACGCAGTATTTT
CDR3 protein: CASSPASAPFADTQYF

CDR3 length: 14
J gene: TRBJ1-2
V gene: TRBV4-1
clone size: few
D gene: .
CDR3 DNA: TGCGCCAGCAGCCAAGAAACAGGAAGGCGTGGCTACACCTTC
CDR3 protein: CASSQETGRRGYTF

CDR3 length: 17
J gene: TRBJ2-5
V gene: TRBV21-1
clone size: .
D gene: .
CDR3 DNA: TGTGCCAGCAGCACCCCCTTGGCGGGGCTTTTGTGGGAGACCCAGTACTTC
CDR3 protein: CASSTPLAGLLWETQYF

CDR3 length: 12
J gene: TRBJ2-7
V gene: TRBV5-1
clone size: many
D gene: .
CDR3 DNA: TGCGCCAGCACGGGTGACTCCTACGAGCAGTACTTC
CDR3 protein: CASTGDSYEQYF

CDR3 length: 13
J gene: TRBJ1-1
V gene: TRBV27
clone size: many
D gene: .
CDR3 DNA: TGTGCCAGCAGTTTATTCGAGAACACTGAAGCTTTCTTT
CDR3 protein: CASSLFENTEAFF

CDR3 length: 15
J gene: TRBJ2-1
V gene: TRBV12-3/TRBV12-4
clone size: many
D gene: .
CDR3 DNA: TGTGCCAGCAGTTTCTCGCTAGCATCTCCGGGTGAGCAGTTCTTC
CDR3 protein: CASSFSLASPGEQFF

CDR3 length: 14
J gene: TRBJ2-3
V gene: TRBV5-1
clone size: many
D gene: .
CDR3 DNA: TGCGCCAGCAGCTTTATGGGGCCCACAGATACGCAGTATTTT
CDR3 protein: CASSFMGPTDTQYF

CDR3 length: 17
J gene: TRBJ2-7
V gene: TRBV4-1
clone size: few
D gene: TRBD1
CDR3 DNA: TGCGCCAGCAGCCAAGGAAGTGGACAGGGGCGCTCCTACGAGCAGTACTTC
CDR3 protein: CASSQGSGQGRSYEQYF

CDR3 length: 17
J gene: TRBJ2-1
V gene: TRBV4-1
clone size: many
D gene: .
CDR3 DNA: TGCGCCAGCAGCCCCTACTCTGGCACGAGCTCCTACAATGAGCAGTTCTTC
CDR3 protein: CASSPYSGTSSYNEQFF

CDR3 length: 14
J gene: TRBJ2-7
V gene: TRBV12-3/TRBV12-4
clone size: many
D gene: TRBD1
CDR3 DNA: TGTGCCAGCAGTTCCCACAGGGGCCCCTACGAGCAGTACTTC
CDR3 protein: CASSSHRGPYEQYF

CDR3 length: 13
J gene: TRBJ2-7
V gene: TRBV20-1
clone size: many
D gene: .
CDR3 DNA: TGCAGTGCTAGAGTGGCGGGAATGGGGGAGCAGTACTTC
CDR3 protein: CSARVAGMGEQYF